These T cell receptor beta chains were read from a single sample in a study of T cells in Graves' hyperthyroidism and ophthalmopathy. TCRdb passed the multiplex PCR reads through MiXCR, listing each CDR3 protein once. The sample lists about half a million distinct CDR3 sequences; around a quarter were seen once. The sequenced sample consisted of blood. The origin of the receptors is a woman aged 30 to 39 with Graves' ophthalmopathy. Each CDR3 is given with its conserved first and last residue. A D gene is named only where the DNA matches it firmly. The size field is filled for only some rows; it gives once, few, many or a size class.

cdr3_nt: TGTGCCAGCAGCTTAGTCTTAGATTGGGACAGGGGGAGGAACACTGAAGCTTTCTTT
cdr3_aa: CASSLVLDWDRGRNTEAFF
clone_size: -
d_call: TRBD1
j_call: TRBJ1-1
v_call: TRBV11-2

cdr3_nt: TGTGCCAGTAGTACGGACAGGGACTTCGGCTACACCTTC
cdr3_aa: CASSTDRDFGYTF
clone_size: -
d_call: TRBD1
j_call: TRBJ1-2
v_call: TRBV19

cdr3_nt: TGTGCCATCAGAGACGACGTTAACTATGGCTACACCTTC
cdr3_aa: CAIRDDVNYGYTF
clone_size: many
d_call: -
j_call: TRBJ1-2
v_call: TRBV10-3

cdr3_nt: TGCAGTGCTAGTTGGGGGACAAATACCTACGAGCAGTACTTC
cdr3_aa: CSASWGTNTYEQYF
clone_size: -
d_call: -
j_call: TRBJ2-7
v_call: TRBV20-1

cdr3_nt: TGCGCCAGCAGCTTGGTTGGACAGGGCGGCCAAGAGACCCAGTACTTC
cdr3_aa: CASSLVGQGGQETQYF
clone_size: few
d_call: TRBD1
j_call: TRBJ2-5
v_call: TRBV5-1

cdr3_nt: TGTGCCAGCATCACAACGGATGGAGGAGGGGTAGGAGGCTACACCTTC
cdr3_aa: CASITTDGGGVGGYTF
clone_size: -
d_call: -
j_call: TRBJ1-2
v_call: TRBV12-3/TRBV12-4

cdr3_nt: TGTGCCAGCAGTTCCCCCCGCGCCCAGGAGACCCAGTACTTC
cdr3_aa: CASSSPRAQETQYF
clone_size: once
d_call: -
j_call: TRBJ2-5
v_call: TRBV7-9

cdr3_nt: TGCAGCGTTGAAGCTAGCGGGGGGGGAGCGATGGAGACCCAGTACTTC
cdr3_aa: CSVEASGGGAMETQYF
clone_size: many
d_call: TRBD2
j_call: TRBJ2-5
v_call: TRBV29-1

cdr3_nt: TGTGCCAGCATCGAGGGACAGGCGGGACTAAAAGAGACCCAGTACTTC
cdr3_aa: CASIEGQAGLKETQYF
clone_size: -
d_call: -
j_call: TRBJ2-5
v_call: TRBV2

cdr3_nt: TGTGCCAGCAGCCCCCGAGTAGGGGGCACCGGGGAGCTGTTTTTT
cdr3_aa: CASSPRVGGTGELFF
clone_size: -
d_call: -
j_call: TRBJ2-2
v_call: TRBV9

cdr3_nt: TGTGCCAGCAGCTTGTTAGCGGGGGCCCTATACGAGCAGTACTTC
cdr3_aa: CASSLLAGALYEQYF
clone_size: few
d_call: TRBD2
j_call: TRBJ2-7
v_call: TRBV7-6

cdr3_nt: TGTGCCAGCAGTTTTGGGGGGGTCCAAGAGACCCAGTACTTC
cdr3_aa: CASSFGGVQETQYF
clone_size: many
d_call: TRBD2
j_call: TRBJ2-5
v_call: TRBV12-3/TRBV12-4

cdr3_nt: TGCAGTGCTAGGAGTAGCGGCTGGGAGACCCAGTACTTC
cdr3_aa: CSARSSGWETQYF
clone_size: many
d_call: -
j_call: TRBJ2-5
v_call: TRBV20-1

cdr3_nt: TGTGCCAGCAGCCCCCGGGACAGGGATTATTCACCCCTCCACTTT
cdr3_aa: CASSPRDRDYSPLHF
clone_size: -
d_call: TRBD1
j_call: TRBJ1-6
v_call: TRBV28

cdr3_nt: TGTGCCACGACAGGGGAAAGCAATCAGCCCCAGCATTTT
cdr3_aa: CATTGESNQPQHF
clone_size: -
d_call: TRBD1
j_call: TRBJ1-5
v_call: TRBV10-3

cdr3_nt: TGTGCCAGCAGTTCTGGGCGGGGCGCTACCTACGAGCAGTACTTC
cdr3_aa: CASSSGRGATYEQYF
clone_size: -
d_call: -
j_call: TRBJ2-7
v_call: TRBV2

cdr3_nt: TGTGCCAGCAGCTCCCTCTACGGTTTCATGGCCTACGAGCAGTACTTC
cdr3_aa: CASSSLYGFMAYEQYF
clone_size: many
d_call: -
j_call: TRBJ2-7
v_call: TRBV11-3

cdr3_nt: TGTGCCAGCATCTTGACAGGCCAAGCTTTCTTT
cdr3_aa: CASILTGQAFF
clone_size: many
d_call: -
j_call: TRBJ1-1
v_call: TRBV12-3/TRBV12-4

cdr3_nt: TGTGCCAGCATCCTCCCCGGGCCCTGGGAGCAGTACTTC
cdr3_aa: CASILPGPWEQYF
clone_size: -
d_call: -
j_call: TRBJ2-7
v_call: TRBV6-2/TRBV6-3

cdr3_nt: TGTGCCAGTAGTACCCGGACAGGGAACGGGAACACTGAAGCTTTCTTT
cdr3_aa: CASSTRTGNGNTEAFF
clone_size: -
d_call: TRBD1
j_call: TRBJ1-1
v_call: TRBV19

cdr3_nt: TGTGCCAGCATGGAAGGCAGCTCTGGGGCCAACGTCCTGACTTTC
cdr3_aa: CASMEGSSGANVLTF
clone_size: many
d_call: -
j_call: TRBJ2-6
v_call: TRBV6-2/TRBV6-3

cdr3_nt: TGTGCCAGCAGTGGGCAGGGGGCATACCTAGAGACCCAGTACTTC
cdr3_aa: CASSGQGAYLETQYF
clone_size: many
d_call: TRBD1
j_call: TRBJ2-5
v_call: TRBV28

cdr3_nt: TGTGCCAGCAGTTCCGGGACAGTTAGAAACACCATATATTTT
cdr3_aa: CASSSGTVRNTIYF
clone_size: many
d_call: TRBD1
j_call: TRBJ1-3
v_call: TRBV28

cdr3_nt: TGCAGTGCTAGAGATCGGATTAGGGGGGGTAACTATGGCTACACCTTC
cdr3_aa: CSARDRIRGGNYGYTF
clone_size: -
d_call: -
j_call: TRBJ1-2
v_call: TRBV20-1

cdr3_nt: TGTGCCAGCAGTGAATCCAGGGTGGACGGCTACACCTTC
cdr3_aa: CASSESRVDGYTF
clone_size: many
d_call: -
j_call: TRBJ1-2
v_call: TRBV6-1

cdr3_nt: TGTGCCAGCAGCCCCACCGGCACCGGCTCCTACGAGCAGTACTTC
cdr3_aa: CASSPTGTGSYEQYF
clone_size: -
d_call: -
j_call: TRBJ2-7
v_call: TRBV5-6

cdr3_nt: TGTGCCAGCAGTGAAGGGACAGGCTACAACTACGAGCAGTACTTC
cdr3_aa: CASSEGTGYNYEQYF
clone_size: -
d_call: TRBD1
j_call: TRBJ2-7
v_call: TRBV25-1

cdr3_nt: TGTGCCAGCAGTCAAGAGACAGGGGGCCCCGAGCAGTACTTC
cdr3_aa: CASSQETGGPEQYF
clone_size: many
d_call: TRBD1
j_call: TRBJ2-7
v_call: TRBV7-9

cdr3_nt: TGTGCCAGCAAGACAGGGTTGGAGACCCAGTACTTC
cdr3_aa: CASKTGLETQYF
clone_size: few
d_call: TRBD1
j_call: TRBJ2-5
v_call: TRBV2

cdr3_nt: TGTGCCAGCAGAGGGAGTTGGGCCCAAGAGACCCAGTACTTC
cdr3_aa: CASRGSWAQETQYF
clone_size: -
d_call: -
j_call: TRBJ2-5
v_call: TRBV12-3/TRBV12-4

cdr3_nt: TGTGCCAGCAGCGCGGGACTCCCGAACTACTACGAGCAGTACTTC
cdr3_aa: CASSAGLPNYYEQYF
clone_size: -
d_call: -
j_call: TRBJ2-7
v_call: TRBV3-1

cdr3_nt: TGTGCCAGCAGCCCATCCGGGACATACTATGGCTACACCTTC
cdr3_aa: CASSPSGTYYGYTF
clone_size: few
d_call: -
j_call: TRBJ1-2
v_call: TRBV2

cdr3_nt: TGTGCCAGCAGCCAAGAGGGGGCGATCACCGGGGAGCTGTTTTTT
cdr3_aa: CASSQEGAITGELFF
clone_size: few
d_call: -
j_call: TRBJ2-2
v_call: TRBV3-1

cdr3_nt: TGTGCCAGCAGCCCCCGCGCAGGTGGCTATGGCTACACCTTC
cdr3_aa: CASSPRAGGYGYTF
clone_size: many
d_call: -
j_call: TRBJ1-2
v_call: TRBV27

cdr3_nt: TGTGCCAGCAGCTTAGAAGGGAGTCAGCCCCAGCATTTT
cdr3_aa: CASSLEGSQPQHF
clone_size: many
d_call: -
j_call: TRBJ1-5
v_call: TRBV5-1

cdr3_nt: TGTGCCATCAGTGATCTAGGGGATGGCTACACCTTC
cdr3_aa: CAISDLGDGYTF
clone_size: -
d_call: -
j_call: TRBJ1-2
v_call: TRBV10-3

cdr3_nt: TGCAGTGCTAGAGAACAGGGGGTACAAGAGACCCAGTACTTC
cdr3_aa: CSAREQGVQETQYF
clone_size: -
d_call: TRBD1
j_call: TRBJ2-5
v_call: TRBV20-1

cdr3_nt: TGCAGTGCTAGACGGGACAGCTCTGGAAACACCATATATTTT
cdr3_aa: CSARRDSSGNTIYF
clone_size: many
d_call: TRBD1
j_call: TRBJ1-3
v_call: TRBV20-1

cdr3_nt: TGTGCCAGCAGCGGAGGGGACAATTGGAACTCCTACGAGCAGTACTTC
cdr3_aa: CASSGGDNWNSYEQYF
clone_size: -
d_call: -
j_call: TRBJ2-7
v_call: TRBV5-6

cdr3_nt: TGTGCCAGCTACTCCGAAAGTCCCTACGAGCAGTACTTC
cdr3_aa: CASYSESPYEQYF
clone_size: -
d_call: -
j_call: TRBJ2-7
v_call: TRBV11-2

cdr3_nt: TGTGCCAGCAGCCCAGTCCTACGTGGACCAGAGACAAGCGGCTACACCTTC
cdr3_aa: CASSPVLRGPETSGYTF
clone_size: -
d_call: -
j_call: TRBJ1-2
v_call: TRBV28

cdr3_nt: TGTGCCAGCAGTTACTCGACAGAAATGAACACTGAAGCTTTCTTT
cdr3_aa: CASSYSTEMNTEAFF
clone_size: many
d_call: -
j_call: TRBJ1-1
v_call: TRBV6-5

cdr3_nt: TGTGCCAGCAGTTTTCAGGTTGTAGGAACGAACACTGAAGCTTTCTTT
cdr3_aa: CASSFQVVGTNTEAFF
clone_size: many
d_call: -
j_call: TRBJ1-1
v_call: TRBV27

cdr3_nt: TGTGCCAGCAGCCTATCAGGGACGCGGGGAGATACGCAGTATTTT
cdr3_aa: CASSLSGTRGDTQYF
clone_size: few
d_call: -
j_call: TRBJ2-3
v_call: TRBV7-3

cdr3_nt: TGTGCCTGGAGTGGCCAGGGGGCGCGACACGAGCAGTACTTC
cdr3_aa: CAWSGQGARHEQYF
clone_size: many
d_call: TRBD1
j_call: TRBJ2-7
v_call: TRBV30

cdr3_nt: TGCGCCAGCAGCTTGGGAAGAACGCTAGAGACCCAGTACTTC
cdr3_aa: CASSLGRTLETQYF
clone_size: -
d_call: -
j_call: TRBJ2-5
v_call: TRBV5-1

cdr3_nt: TGTGCCAGCAGCTTAGATTGGCGGGAAGGGTACGAGCAGTACTTC
cdr3_aa: CASSLDWREGYEQYF
clone_size: -
d_call: -
j_call: TRBJ2-7
v_call: TRBV11-2